This T cell receptor beta chain was identified in a study of blood T cell repertoires in COVID-19 (TCRdb year 2020). About the full investigation: Samples covering the acute and convalescent phases of COVID-19 were provided by collaborators in the United States, Italy and Spain. A de-identified subject ID, COVID-19 status, age in years and sex were almost always included in the sample metadata. A freely available public database, intended as a resource for researchers studying the immune response to SARS-CoV-2, is where the repertoires were released. The samples were drawn from two sources: the first 160 participants of the ongoing ImmuneRACE study, and 950 to 1,500 subjects contributed by 6 global collaborators. The dataset comprised deeply sampled blood TCRbeta repertoires from subjects exposed to, actively infected with, or recovered from COVID-19. The material from the prospective study consisted of cDNA or gDNA derived from T cells, B-cell-depleted T cells, or PBMCs. HLA class I and class II types, where available, came from metadata supplied by the sample provider rather than from assay-based typing. Here is what the overall study found, with its caveats: The quantity of clinical and demographic metadata differed by source and by participant and was supplied without curation.

Comments on this clone: No cognate antigen has been identified for it. Qualities for individual bases were not recorded, and no much larger clone is one base off.

According to the germline V gene, CDR1 reads MNHEY and CDR2 reads SVGEGT. V is reduced by 6 bases and J by 4 bases, leaving a spacing of 24 bases between them. The CDR3 spans 18 residues, from the cysteine through the phenylalanine. Kept here is only the CDR3 DNA, which spans 54 bases and is read in frame from base 1. Collaborating institutions collected whole blood in K2EDTA tubes following their own protocols. For TCRbeta analysis, collaborators shipped samples in one of three forms: frozen whole blood, isolated PBMCs, or DNA extracted from either of those sample types. TCRbeta CDR3 regions were amplified from genomic DNA using the immunoSEQ Assay, a bias-controlled multiplex PCR. The source study handled its data this way. Nucleated cell counts per sample were estimated from amplification of reference gene primers within the assay. To quantify the absolute abundance of each unique TCRbeta CDR3 rearrangement, sequence reads were collapsed and filtered. Productive Simpson clonality was computed per sample as the square root of Simpson's diversity index over productive rearrangements. The table was pulled from immuneACCESS by TCRdb, which kept in-frame rearrangements only. Such tables lose some clones; where checked, under half of the loss comes from unresolved V genes, and the rest has no known cause. The DNA gave D and trimming, while V, J and clone size come from that table. This sample gives about 55,000 clones in total; 70% to 90% of them show up just once. The ten largest clones capture about 2.5% of the sample.

Sequenced sample: peripheral blood. The chain joins TRBV6-2 or TRBV6-3 to TRBJ1-4; the D gene is possibly TRBD1, with 6 bases matching. The origin of this receptor is an elderly man with acute or convalescent COVID-19. The CDR3 here reads CASSLNPLNRVDNEKLFF. The sequenced DNA: TGTGCCAGCAGCCTCAACCCTTTAAACAGGGTGGATAATGAAAAACTGTTTTTT.